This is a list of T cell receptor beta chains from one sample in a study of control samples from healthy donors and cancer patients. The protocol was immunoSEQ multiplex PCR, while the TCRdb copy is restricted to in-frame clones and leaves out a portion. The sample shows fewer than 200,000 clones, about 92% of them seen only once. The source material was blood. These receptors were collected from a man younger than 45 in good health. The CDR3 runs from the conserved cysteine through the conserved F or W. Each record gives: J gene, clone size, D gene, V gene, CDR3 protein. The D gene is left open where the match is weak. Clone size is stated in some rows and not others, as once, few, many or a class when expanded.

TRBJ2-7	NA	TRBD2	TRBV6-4	CASRLGLAPYEQYF
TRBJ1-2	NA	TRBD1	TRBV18	CASSPGQGTNYGYTF
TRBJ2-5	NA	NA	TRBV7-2	CASSLVWAETQYF
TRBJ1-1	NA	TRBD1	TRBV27	CASAQQGATTEAFF
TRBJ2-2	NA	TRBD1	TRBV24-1	CATSDTGTGTGELFF
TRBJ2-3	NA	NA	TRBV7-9	CASSSKMVGDTQYF
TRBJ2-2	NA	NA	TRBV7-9	CASSLSDWQTGELFF
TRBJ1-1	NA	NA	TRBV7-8	CASSLGVAGKNTEAFF
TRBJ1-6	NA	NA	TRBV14	CASSPASGLYNSPLHF
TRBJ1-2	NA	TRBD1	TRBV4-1	CASSQAGQGGGYTF
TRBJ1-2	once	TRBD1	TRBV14	CASSPDRVLGYTF
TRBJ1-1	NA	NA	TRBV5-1	CATRGGNTEAFF
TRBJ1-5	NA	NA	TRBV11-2	CASSLDSNQPQHF
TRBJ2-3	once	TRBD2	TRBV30	CAWVSGGVSTDTQYF
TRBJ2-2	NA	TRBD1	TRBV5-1	CASSAGQGVTGELFF
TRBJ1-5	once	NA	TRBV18	CASSRGRNQPQHF
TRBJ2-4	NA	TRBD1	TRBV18	CASSLSGQGARNIQYF
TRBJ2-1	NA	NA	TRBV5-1	CASSFLVANEQFF
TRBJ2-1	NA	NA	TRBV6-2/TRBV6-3	CASSYEGGDSSSYNEQFF
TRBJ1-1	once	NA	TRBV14	CASSQEARLGAFF
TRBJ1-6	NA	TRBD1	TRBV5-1	CASSLQGGDSPLHF
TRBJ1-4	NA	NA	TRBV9	CASSATGRDEKLFF
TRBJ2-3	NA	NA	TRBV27	CASSLSSIRTQYF
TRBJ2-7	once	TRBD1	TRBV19	CASSTPSGQGRTTKQYF
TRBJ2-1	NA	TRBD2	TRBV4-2	CASSQWTSGDNEQFF
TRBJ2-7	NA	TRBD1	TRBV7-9	CASSPRQGPPGEQYF
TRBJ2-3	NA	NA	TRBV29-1	CSVEYLSTDTQYF
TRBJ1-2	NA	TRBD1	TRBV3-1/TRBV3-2	CASSPQGSYGYTF
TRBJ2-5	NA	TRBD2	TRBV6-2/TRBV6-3	CASSPGALLAGVKETQYF
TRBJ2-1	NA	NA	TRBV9	CASSVAQGLRNEQFF
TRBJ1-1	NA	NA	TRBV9	CASSGPESLNTEAFF
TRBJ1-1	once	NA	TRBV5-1	CASSPIYNTEAFF
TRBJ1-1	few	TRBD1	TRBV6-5	CASSQPGAGGAFF
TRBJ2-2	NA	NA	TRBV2	CASSGRLSRDTGELFF
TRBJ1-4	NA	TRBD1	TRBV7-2	CASSRRGPGEKLFF
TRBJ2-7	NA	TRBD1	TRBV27	CASSIAGTGAYEQYF
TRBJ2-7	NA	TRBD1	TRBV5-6	CASSLGDRDNIHEQYF